The rows below give T cell receptor beta chains drawn from one sample of a study of blood T cell repertoires in COVID-19. Data came from immunoSEQ multiplex PCR; TCRdb stores just in-frame clones and leaves some out. The repertoire includes over 150,000 clones, approximately 91% of them detected once, and approximately 2% sits in the top ten. Sequences were obtained from peripheral blood. The receptors derive from a man aged 18 to 35 with acute or convalescent COVID-19. Both conserved end residues are part of each CDR3. Each record gives: V gene, J gene, clone size, D gene, CDR3 protein, CDR3 DNA. D genes are given only for firm matches. Expanded clones get a size class; other rows say once, few or many, or leave the size out.

TRBV19	TRBJ1-2	NA	TRBD1	CASSIVAGTDYGYTF	TGTGCCAGTAGTATAGTAGCCGGGACAGACTATGGCTACACCTTC
TRBV28	TRBJ1-5	NA	TRBD1	CASSRPPGTGAQPQHF	TGTGCCAGCAGCCGTCCCCCCGGGACAGGGGCTCAGCCCCAGCATTTT
TRBV10-3	TRBJ2-7	NA	NA	CAIRQGGDGEQYF	TGTGCCATCAGACAGGGGGGGGATGGCGAGCAGTACTTC
TRBV9	TRBJ2-3	NA	TRBD2	CASSPSGGDPDTQYF	TGTGCCAGCAGCCCTAGCGGGGGAGACCCGGATACGCAGTATTTT
TRBV18	TRBJ1-2	NA	TRBD1	CASSAGQGVYGYTF	TGTGCCAGCTCCGCAGGACAGGGCGTCTATGGCTACACCTTC
TRBV5-6	TRBJ1-4	NA	TRBD1	CASSAGDRGHFNEKLFF	TGTGCCAGCAGCGCGGGAGACAGGGGCCACTTTAATGAAAAACTGTTTTTT
TRBV4-1	TRBJ2-7	NA	TRBD2	CASSQGGDYSYEQYF	TGCGCCAGCAGCCAAGGAGGGGACTACTCCTACGAGCAGTACTTC
TRBV15	TRBJ1-2	NA	TRBD1	CATSRVGTGVYGYTF	TGTGCCACCAGCAGAGTGGGGACAGGGGTTTATGGCTACACCTTC
TRBV6-5	TRBJ2-7	NA	TRBD1	CASSIRDRDYEQYF	TGTGCCAGCAGTATTCGGGACAGGGACTACGAGCAGTACTTC
TRBV19	TRBJ2-7	NA	TRBD2	CASRMSSGRRPYEQYF	TGTGCCAGTAGGATGTCTAGCGGGAGAAGACCCTACGAGCAGTACTTC
TRBV6-4	TRBJ2-1	NA	NA	CASSERGPYAGIDEQFF	TGTGCCAGCAGTGAAAGGGGGCCCTACGCGGGAATCGATGAGCAGTTCTTC
TRBV19	TRBJ1-6	NA	NA	CASSPTGYSPLHF	TGTGCCAGTAGTCCCACAGGGTACTCACCCCTCCACTTT
TRBV24-1	TRBJ1-2	NA	TRBD1	CATSWGQGDGYTF	TGTGCCACCAGTTGGGGGCAGGGGGATGGCTACACCTTC
TRBV30	TRBJ1-3	NA	NA	CAWSTGEGNTIYF	TGTGCCTGGAGTACGGGGGAAGGGAACACCATATATTTT
TRBV24-1	TRBJ2-1	once	TRBD2	CATSDPSGNSYNEQFF	TGTGCCACCAGTGACCCCAGCGGGAACTCCTACAATGAGCAGTTCTTC
TRBV9	TRBJ1-5	NA	NA	CASSVGAANQPQHF	TGTGCCAGCAGCGTAGGGGCCGCAAATCAGCCCCAGCATTTT
TRBV5-1	TRBJ1-3	NA	TRBD1	CASSSGQAGNTIYF	TGCGCCAGCAGCTCTGGACAGGCGGGAAACACCATATATTTT